These 17 T cell receptor beta chains came from one sample sequenced in a study of spatial heterogeneity in lung cancer. Time point described: sample taken at primary tumor resection. Tumor, nontumor lung or frozen PBMC supplied whole RNA that was sequenced unsorted. In TCRdb, the 5' RACE reads were re-called with MiXCR into one record per CDR3 protein. The sample has some 50,000 distinct CDR3 sequences, 7.6% seen once. The specimen comprised PBMCs, sampled at surgery. These receptors were taken from a female donor with early-stage non-small cell lung cancer.

This clonotype was seen ten or more times. The DNA for the CDR3 is TGTGCCAGCAGCCAAGACGCGGGGGTCGGCTACAATGAGCAGTTCTTC. Translation gives CASSQDAGVGYNEQFF. V and J are TRBV14 and TRBJ2-1; 7 bases are a match to TRBD2. The CDR3 spans 16 residues. After removal of 0 bases from V and 3 bases from J, the junction contained 5 bases not matched to a gene. The V gene's germline CDR1 is SGHDN and CDR2 FVKESK.

This clonotype was seen repeatedly, ten times or more. The V gene is TRBV2, the J gene TRBJ2-1; D is possibly TRBD2 (5 bases). V shed 2 bases and J shed 3 bases, with 14 bases lying between them. The CDR3 sequence is 16 residues long. CDR1 and CDR2 from the germline V gene are SNHLY and FYNNEI. The CDR3 region has the DNA TGTGCCAGCAGTGAAACGAGGGCAGCCAACTACAATGAGCAGTTCTTC. Protein product: CASSETRAANYNEQFF.

This clonotype was counted ten times or more. The genes are TRBV20-1 and TRBJ1-5; D is unresolved. V was cut by 1 base and J by 7 bases, with 11 bases left in between. The germline CDR1 and CDR2 sequences are DFQATT and SNEGSKA (reference sequence). CDR3 size: 13 residues. Written as DNA, the CDR3 is TGCAGTGCTAGAGGATCGATGGGCCAGCCCCAGCATTTT. This translates into CSARGSMGQPQHF.

This clonotype was counted many times. The V gene is TRBV24-1, the J gene TRBJ1-1, with 8 bases lining up with TRBD1. The CDR3 contains 18 residues. The trim removed 1 base at V and 1 base at J, leaving 10 bases unmatched. Germline lookup yields CDR1 KGHDR and CDR2 SFDVKD. The CDR3 DNA is TGTGCCACCAGTGATTTTAAGGCAGGGGGCCCGGCGAACACTGAAGCTTTCTTT. As protein: CATSDFKAGGPANTEAFF.

The chain employs TRBV5-1 and TRBJ1-5; D is unclear. V lost 0 bases and J 6 bases, leaving 7 bases between the germline ends. This CDR3 is 13 amino acids long. Germline-derived CDR1 and CDR2 are SGHRS and YFSETQ. CDR3: CASSLDRSQPQHF. DNA of the CDR3: TGCGCCAGCAGCTTGGACAGATCTCAGCCCCAGCATTTT.

About this clonotype: Given a much more abundant clone one base away, this may be a read error. The CDR3 does not end in the conserved phenylalanine or tryptophan, so this is likely a read error. The chain joins TRBV20-1 to TRBJ2-3; no reliable D call. This CDR3 is 12 amino acids long. V lost 5 bases to trimming and J lost 6 bases, with 12 bases between them. Looked up from germline, CDR1 is DFQATT and CDR2 is SNEGSKA (reference sequence). The CDR3 protein is CSASSLGDTQYS. The CDR3 bases are TGCAGTGCTTCCAGCCTGGGGGATACGCAGTATTCT.

The V call is TRBV4-1, the J call TRBJ2-4, with D tentatively TRBD1 (6 bases). V lost 8 bases, J lost 4 bases, and 12 bases lay in between. The germline CDR1 and CDR2 sequences are MGHRA and YSYEKL. This CDR3 comprises 13 residues. The CDR3 DNA sequence: TGCGCCAGCTCGACGAGGGGGAAAAACATTCAGTACTTC. Translated, it gives CASSTRGKNIQYF.

This sequence joins TRBV7-2 and TRBJ2-2; unclear D gene. The germline V and J ends were trimmed by 1 base and 6 bases, with 9 bases remaining between them. Per the germline V gene, CDR1 is SGHTA and CDR2 is FQGNSA. This CDR3 has 14 amino acids. In DNA form, the CDR3 reads TGTGCCAGCAGCTTAGATACGTCTGCCGGGGAGCTGTTTTTT. It specifies CASSLDTSAGELFF.

This rearrangement joins TRBV20-1 to TRBJ2-3; no firm D call. V was shortened by 6 bases and J by 0 bases, with 13 bases between the two germline ends. This CDR3 contains 14 residues. Germline V gene data show CDR1 as DFQATT and CDR2 as SNEGSKA (reference sequence). CDR3 residues: CSASSDKSTDTQYF. The CDR3 bases are TGCAGTGCATCGTCCGATAAGAGCACAGATACGCAGTATTTT.

This clonotype was picked up many times. The genes are TRBV5-6 and TRBJ2-1, with D unresolved. Trimming took 2 bases from V and 0 from J, leaving 12 bases between them. The germline CDR1 and CDR2 sequences are SGHDT and YYEEEE. CDR3 length: 16 amino acids. This CDR3 reads CASSFVLLSSYNEQFF. The CDR3 DNA reads TGTGCCAGCAGCTTCGTTCTTCTAAGCTCCTACAATGAGCAGTTCTTC. The variable domain in full, completed from reference TRBV5-6 and TRBJ2-1, reads DAGVTQSPTHLIKTRGQQVTLRCSPKSGHDTVSWYQQALGQGPQFIFQYYEEEERQRGNFPDRFSGHQFPNYSSELNVNALLLGDSALYLCASSFVLLSSYNEQFFGPGTRLTVL.

The chain is built from TRBV12-3 or TRBV12-4 and TRBJ1-1; TRBD1 might be the D (5 bases). The CDR3 loop spans 16 amino acids. V gave up 2 bases and J gave up 5 bases, with 18 bases separating them. The CDR3 is CASSLPFQGGGTEAFF. The CDR3 nucleotides are TGTGCCAGCAGTTTACCATTCCAGGGTGGTGGGACTGAAGCTTTCTTT.

The chain combines TRBV30 with TRBJ1-5, with TRBD1 matching over 7 bases. Germline CDR1 reads GTSNPN; CDR2 reads SVGIG (reference sequence). Unmatched junction bases numbered 10, after V lost 3 bases and J lost 5 bases. The CDR3 is made up of 15 amino acids. CDR3 amino acids: CAWSRGQTGYQPQHF. The CDR3 coding sequence is TGTGCCTGGAGCCGGGGACAGACCGGTTATCAGCCCCAGCATTTT.

This clonotype was detected a few times. V and J are TRBV20-1 and TRBJ2-4; 7 bases align to TRBD1. The CDR3 covers 13 residues. Germline values: CDR1 DFQATT, CDR2 SNEGSKA (reference sequence). CDR3 sequence reads: CTVDRVGQNIQYF. In nucleotides, the CDR3 is TGCACTGTAGACAGGGTAGGGCAAAACATTCAGTACTTC.

At least ten counts were recorded for this clonotype. The rearrangement uses TRBV5-1 and TRBJ2-3; D is possibly TRBD2 (7 bases). In germline, CDR1 is SGHRS, CDR2 YFSETQ. V lost 0 bases, J lost 4 bases, and 15 bases lay in between. The CDR3 sequence is 16 residues long. The CDR3 DNA follows: TGCGCCAGCAGCTTGGGGGCCCTAGGGGGGGCAGATACGCAGTATTTT. Translating gives CASSLGALGGADTQYF.

This clonotype was counted many times. This rearrangement joins TRBV29-1 to TRBJ2-5; D gene uncertain. Trimming removed 3 bases from V and 5 bases from J, with 10 bases in between. From germline, CDR1 is SQVTM and CDR2 ANQGSEA. The CDR3 is 12 amino acids. The CDR3 bases are TGCAGCGTTGACCCCTTGGGCGAGACCCAGTACTTC. Residues: CSVDPLGETQYF.

The table lists this clonotype with a few counts. As DNA, the CDR3 is TGTGCCAGCAGCTTGGAGGGGGCCAGGCCGGGAAAGACCCAGTACTTC. As protein: CASSLEGARPGKTQYF. The chain recombines TRBV5-4 with TRBJ2-5; 7 nucleotides agree with TRBD1. V lost 0 bases to trimming and J lost 6 bases; unmatched junction nucleotides: 11. The CDR3 length is 16 residues. The germline V gene has CDR1 SGHNT and CDR2 YYREEE (reference sequence).

By frequency in the sample, this clonotype is medium-sized. V usage is TRBV5-1 and J usage is TRBJ2-2, with no clear D. The V end lost 2 bases, the J end lost 1 base, and 3 bases lay between the germline ends. This CDR3 contains 13 residues. Looked up from germline, CDR1 is SGHRS and CDR2 is YFSETQ. CDR3 loop: CASSFMNTGELFF. DNA of the CDR3: TGCGCCAGCAGCTTCATGAACACCGGGGAGCTGTTTTTT. The variable domain in full, with the rest retrieved from reference TRBV5-1 and TRBJ2-2, is KAGVTQTPRYLIKTRGQQVTLSCSPISGHRSVSWYQQTPGQGLQFLFEYFSETQRNKGNFPGRFSGRQFSNSRSEMNVSTLELGDSALYLCASSFMNTGELFFGEGSRLTVL.